Sequencing of this TCR beta chain was carried out in a study of blood T cell repertoires in COVID-19. Assay used: immunoSEQ multiplex PCR; TCRdb lists only in-frame clones, some missing. The sample holds about 20,000 clones, roughly 87% seen once. This CDR3 region has 15 residues. Trimming stripped 0 bases from V and 3 bases from J, with 10 bases between. Germline-derived CDR1 and CDR2 are MGHRA and YSYEKL. The clonotype originates from a human donor with active COVID-19. The donor label of this sample is uncertain. Sequencing used peripheral blood. The J gene is TRBJ2-3, the V gene TRBV4-1, with D possibly TRBD1 on 6 matching bases. The CDR3 region is CASSQDYRVTDTQYF. In DNA, the CDR3 is TGCGCCAGCAGCCAAGATTACAGGGTGACAGATACGCAGTATTTT.